Below are 17 T cell receptor beta chains sequenced from a single sample in a study of cytomegalovirus exposure and HLA in healthy donors. Use of 60 Vbeta and 13 Jbeta primers characterized the PCR. Assay used: immunoSEQ multiplex PCR; TCRdb lists only in-frame clones, some missing. The repertoire has 150,000 or so clones, about 75% of them found once; the top ten carry less than 9.5%. The specimen was PBMCs. These receptors came from a woman between 40 and 55 years old in good health and CMV-seropositive.

The V call is TRBV7-9, the J call TRBJ2-1; TRBD2 matches 8 bases. Germline V gene lookup returns CDR1 SEHNR and CDR2 FQNEAQ (reference sequence). With V trimmed by 5 bases and J by 9 bases, 12 bases remained unmatched. The CDR3 covers 15 residues. CDR3 sequence (DNA): TGTGCCAGCAGCCTGAGCCGGGGGGGATTAGGTGAGCAGTTCTTC. Amino acids: CASSLSRGGLGEQFF.

V gene TRBV19 combines with J gene TRBJ2-3; TRBD2 matches 7 bases. This CDR3 is built from 16 residues. CDR1 and CDR2 from the germline V gene are LNHDA and SQIVND (reference sequence). V trimming: 6 bases; J trimming: 2 bases; junction bases outside the gene matches: 11. The CDR3 sequence: CASRDTSVRLTDTQYF. The CDR3 region has the DNA TGTGCCAGTAGAGATACTAGCGTAAGGCTCACAGATACGCAGTATTTT.

This clone was detected only a few times. The chain couples TRBV19 to TRBJ2-7, with D tentatively TRBD2 (7 bases). Germline CDR1 is LNHDA and CDR2 is SQIVND (reference sequence). V lost 3 bases and J lost 5, with 17 bases in between. The CDR3 is made up of 15 amino acids. For the CDR3, the DNA is TGTGCCAGTAGTATTCAGGGCGGGGGCCGCCACGAGCAGTACTTC. It codes for CASSIQGGGRHEQYF.

This clone was seen just once. The chain carries TRBV29-1 and TRBJ2-5; possibly TRBD1 for D (6 bases). CDR3 length: 13 residues. Looked up from germline, CDR1 is SQVTM and CDR2 is ANQGSEA. Deletions cut 6 bases from V and 4 bases from J, with 15 bases between. This chain's CDR3 is CSVAPGQRETQYF. The CDR3 DNA reads TGCAGCGTCGCACCGGGACAAAGAGAGACCCAGTACTTC.

Only a few counts were recorded for this clone. J is TRBJ1-1 and V is TRBV5-4; D uncertain. The ends were cut back, 2 bases at V and 3 bases at J, with 23 bases in the middle. The CDR3 is 18 amino acids. Germline V gene data show CDR1 as SGHNT and CDR2 as YYREEE (reference sequence). The CDR3 region has the DNA TGTGCCAGCAGCTTATATAGTTTATGGAAACCTGGGCACACTGAAGCTTTCTTT. Translated, it gives CASSLYSLWKPGHTEAFF.

This chain links TRBV18 with TRBJ1-1; D ambiguous. Trimming took 2 bases from V and 2 from J, leaving 15 bases between them. Germline assignment: CDR1 KGHSH and CDR2 LQKENI. The CDR3 is 16 amino acids. In nucleotides, the CDR3 is TGTGCCAGCTCACCAACAGTGCCGTTTGGAAACACTGAAGCTTTCTTT. Protein sequence: CASSPTVPFGNTEAFF.

This rearrangement joins TRBV25-1 to TRBJ1-3; 7 bases fit TRBD1. The V gene's germline CDR1 is MGHDK and CDR2 SYGVNS. The CDR3 spans 15 residues. V was pared by 4 bases and J by 9 bases, with 12 bases of the junction left unmatched. This chain's CDR3 is CASSGPEGAQITIYF. CDR3 coding DNA: TGTGCCAGCAGTGGCCCGGAGGGGGCCCAGATCACCATATATTTT.

The chain is built from TRBV6-1 and TRBJ1-1, with unresolved D. Germline V CDR1 and CDR2: MNHNS, SASEGT. V dropped 6 bases and J dropped 11 bases, with 10 bases sitting between them. The CDR3 contains 10 residues. The CDR3 loop is CASREVTAFF. DNA for the CDR3: TGTGCCAGCAGGGAGGTAACGGCTTTCTTT.

V and J are TRBV5-1 and TRBJ1-1; tentatively, D is TRBD1 (6 bases). The germline V and J ends were trimmed by 3 bases and 3 bases, with 15 bases remaining between them. The CDR3 totals 15 residues. CDR1 is SGHRS and CDR2 is YFSETQ in the germline V gene. The CDR3 protein is CASSWRGGGDTEAFF. DNA for the CDR3: TGCGCCAGCAGCTGGCGGGGAGGGGGTGACACTGAAGCTTTCTTT.

The chain uses TRBV4-3 and TRBJ2-1; perhaps TRBD2 as D (6 bases). The CDR3 has 15 amino acids. The V end was cut by 4 bases, the J end by 8 bases, with 18 bases between. The germline CDR1 and CDR2 sequences are LGHNA and YSLEER. CDR3 nucleotide sequence: TGCGCCAGCAGCCGACGGAGGGCAGCGGAGGATGAGCAGTTCTTC. Its translation is CASSRRRAAEDEQFF.

This clone was recorded a few times. The rearrangement links TRBV19 to TRBJ2-1, with 7 positions matching TRBD2. Losses at the gene ends were 7 bases for V and 4 bases for J; bases not matched to a gene: 10. Germline assignment: CDR1 LNHDA and CDR2 SQIVND (reference sequence). The CDR3 has 15 residues. CDR3 bases: TGTGCCAGTATGAGTTGGGGGGAGGGGTACAATGAGCAGTTCTTC. It codes for CASMSWGEGYNEQFF.

The V gene is TRBV6-6, the J gene TRBJ2-6; D is undetermined. With 4 bases removed from V and 0 bases from J, the gap between germline ends came to 7 bases. Germline V CDR1 and CDR2: MNHNY, SVGAGI (reference sequence). The CDR3 loop spans 15 amino acids. The CDR3 DNA is TGTGCCAGCAGTTTAGCTAGCTCTGGGGCCAACGTCCTGACTTTC. Residues: CASSLASSGANVLTF.

The chain is built from TRBV7-9 and TRBJ2-1, with a tentative D call TRBD1 (5 bases). Trimming took 1 base from V and 6 from J, leaving 10 bases between them. Germline V gene data show CDR1 as SEHNR and CDR2 as FQNEAQ (reference sequence). CDR3 length: 14 residues. Written as DNA, the CDR3 is TGTGCCAGCAGCTTAGGGCAGGGCTTCAATGAGCAGTTCTTC. It is translated as CASSLGQGFNEQFF. Filled out from reference TRBV7-9 and TRBJ2-1, the complete variable domain reads DTGVSQNPRHKITKRGQNVTFRCDPISEHNRLYWYRQTLGQGPEFLTYFQNEAQLEKSRLLSDRFSAERPKGSFSTLEIQRTEQGDSAMYLCASSLGQGFNEQFFGPGTRLTVL.

The rearrangement joins TRBV28 to TRBJ2-3; 12 positions match TRBD2. The CDR3 totals 17 residues. V trimming: 5 bases; J trimming: 0 bases; junction bases outside the gene matches: 6. Germline CDR1 is MDHEN and CDR2 is SYDVKM. CDR3: CASSPRGLAGSTDTQYF. The DNA for the CDR3 is TGTGCCAGCAGTCCCCGCGGACTAGCGGGGAGCACAGATACGCAGTATTTT.

CDR3 bases: TGTGCCAGTAGTATAGTAACGACAGGGTACTTTGGCGAGCAGTACTTC. This gives the protein CASSIVTTGYFGEQYF. The chain recombines TRBV19 with TRBJ2-7; 7 bases align to TRBD1. This CDR3 region has 16 residues. Germline V gives CDR1 LNHDA, CDR2 SQIVND (reference sequence). Trimming at V came to 1 base and at J to 6 bases, leaving 12 bases not matched to a gene.

The chain uses TRBV6-5 and TRBJ2-7; possibly TRBD1 for D (5 bases). V lost 7 bases and J 2 bases, leaving 15 bases between the germline ends. Germline loops: CDR1 MNHEY, CDR2 SVGAGI. The CDR3 consists of 14 residues. CDR3 sequence (DNA): TGTGCCAGCACCTCCCCAGACAGCACCTACGAGCAGTACTTC. It translates to CASTSPDSTYEQYF.

This rearrangement joins TRBV29-1 to TRBJ2-3; D is perhaps TRBD1 (6 bases). This CDR3 contains 14 residues. Looked up from germline, CDR1 is SQVTM and CDR2 is ANQGSEA. V lost 3 bases and J lost 4, with 14 bases in between. The CDR3 nucleotides are TGCAGCGTTGATCAGGGGTTTCTACCAGATACGCAGTATTTT. It specifies CSVDQGFLPDTQYF.